This entry is about one TCR beta chain. What it recognizes is unknown. Treatment reported: oral pan-JAK inhibitor, 5-10 mg twice daily. Sequencing templates came from extracted RNA that was reverse transcribed into cDNA. Assay: immunoSEQ multiplex PCR; the TCRdb copy retains only in-frame clones and omits some. This table holds around 100,000 clones, about three quarters found once. This entry comes from a study of CD8+ T cells in alopecia areata. Findings of the study overall: Greater clonality was observed in lesional scalp samples, especially alopecia totalis/universalis, versus normal scalp. Uncertain still, given a single nonresponder, is whether baseline CD8+ expansion links to response.

V was clipped by 7 bases and J by 5 bases, with 20 bases between them. The CDR3 is made up of 15 amino acids. Germline V gene data show CDR1 as MNHNY and CDR2 as SVGAGI (reference sequence). The genes are TRBV6-6 and TRBJ1-2, with D possibly matching TRBD1 (5 bases). Source: CD8+ T cells sorted from blood, taken at approximately week 42, from a patient treated with tofacitinib. The TCR comes from a human donor with alopecia areata. CDR3 in DNA: TGTGCCAGCATCTTTAAAAGTGGGGGAGGTTATGGCTACACCTTC. Translated: CASIFKSGGGYGYTF.